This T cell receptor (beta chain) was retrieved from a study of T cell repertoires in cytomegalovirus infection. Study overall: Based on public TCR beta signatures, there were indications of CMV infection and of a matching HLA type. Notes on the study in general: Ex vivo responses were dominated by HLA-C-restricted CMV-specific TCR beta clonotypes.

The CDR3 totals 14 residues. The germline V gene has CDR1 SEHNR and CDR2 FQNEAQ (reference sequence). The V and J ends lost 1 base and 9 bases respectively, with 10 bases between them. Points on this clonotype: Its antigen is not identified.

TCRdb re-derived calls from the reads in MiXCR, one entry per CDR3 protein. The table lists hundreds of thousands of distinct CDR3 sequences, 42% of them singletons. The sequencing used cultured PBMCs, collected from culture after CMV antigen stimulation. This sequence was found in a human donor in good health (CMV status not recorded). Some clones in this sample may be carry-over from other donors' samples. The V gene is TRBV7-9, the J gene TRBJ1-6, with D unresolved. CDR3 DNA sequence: TGTGCCAGCAGCTTAGGAATAGGTGGTTCACCCCTCCACTTT. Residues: CASSLGIGGSPLHF. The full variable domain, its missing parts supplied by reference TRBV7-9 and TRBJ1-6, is DTGVSQNPRHKITKRGQNVTFRCDPISEHNRLYWYRQTLGQGPEFLTYFQNEAQLEKSRLLSDRFSAERPKGSFSTLEIQRTEQGDSAMYLCASSLGIGGSPLHFGNGTRLTVT.